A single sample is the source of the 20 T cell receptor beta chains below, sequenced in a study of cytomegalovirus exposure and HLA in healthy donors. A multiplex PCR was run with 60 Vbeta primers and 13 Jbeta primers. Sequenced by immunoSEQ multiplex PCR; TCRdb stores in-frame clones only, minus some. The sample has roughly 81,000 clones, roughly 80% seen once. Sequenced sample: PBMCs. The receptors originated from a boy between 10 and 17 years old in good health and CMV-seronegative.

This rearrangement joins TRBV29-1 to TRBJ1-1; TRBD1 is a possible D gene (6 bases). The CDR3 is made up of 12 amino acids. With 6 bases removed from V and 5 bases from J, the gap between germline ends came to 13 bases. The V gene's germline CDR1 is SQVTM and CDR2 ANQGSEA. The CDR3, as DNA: TGCAGCGTGAACAGGGCCTCTACTGAAGCTTTCTTT. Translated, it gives CSVNRASTEAFF.

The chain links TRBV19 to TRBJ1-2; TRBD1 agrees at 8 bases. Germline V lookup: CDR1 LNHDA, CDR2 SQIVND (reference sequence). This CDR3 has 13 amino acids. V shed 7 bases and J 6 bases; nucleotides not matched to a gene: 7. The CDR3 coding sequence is TGTGCCAGTAAGGGGCAGGGGGCAGATGGCTACACCTTC. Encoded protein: CASKGQGADGYTF. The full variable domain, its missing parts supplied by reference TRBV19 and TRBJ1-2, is DGGITQSPKYLFRKEGQNVTLSCEQNLNHDAMYWYRQDPGQGLRLIYYSQIVNDFQKGDIAEGYSVSREKKESFPLTVTSAQKNPTAFYLCASKGQGADGYTFGSGTRLTVV.

CDR3 in DNA: TGTGCCAGCAGCAATAGGGCGGGTCAGCAGTTCTTC. This encodes CASSNRAGQQFF. The chain is built from TRBV7-3 and TRBJ2-1; TRBD2 might be the D (5 bases). Per germline, CDR1 SGHTA and CDR2 FQGTGA. V was trimmed by 5 bases and J by 11 bases, leaving 13 bases between them. This CDR3 has 12 residues.

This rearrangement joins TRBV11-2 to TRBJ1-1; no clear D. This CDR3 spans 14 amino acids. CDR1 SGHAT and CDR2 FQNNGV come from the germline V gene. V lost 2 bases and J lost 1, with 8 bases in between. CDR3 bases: TGTGCCAGCAGCTTAAAGTTCGGGAACACTGAAGCTTTCTTT. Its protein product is CASSLKFGNTEAFF.

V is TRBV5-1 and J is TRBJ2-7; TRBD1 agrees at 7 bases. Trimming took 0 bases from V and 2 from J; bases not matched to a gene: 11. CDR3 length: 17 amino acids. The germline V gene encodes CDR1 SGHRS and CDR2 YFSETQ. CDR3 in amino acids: CASSLGPGTEITYEQYF. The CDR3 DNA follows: TGCGCCAGCAGCTTGGGCCCCGGGACAGAAATAACCTACGAGCAGTACTTC.

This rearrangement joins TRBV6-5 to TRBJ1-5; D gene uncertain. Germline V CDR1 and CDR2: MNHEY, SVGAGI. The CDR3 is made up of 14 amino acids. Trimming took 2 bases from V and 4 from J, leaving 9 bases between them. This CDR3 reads CASSYRETNQPQHF. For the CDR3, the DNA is TGTGCCAGCAGTTACCGGGAAACTAATCAGCCCCAGCATTTT.

The CDR3 loop is CATPQDRGGGYTF. The CDR3 DNA reads TGTGCCACCCCCCAGGATAGGGGTGGAGGCTACACCTTC. The chain recombines TRBV15 with TRBJ1-2, with a tentative D call TRBD1 (5 bases). The CDR3 length is 13 residues. CDR1 is LNHNV and CDR2 is YYDKDF in the germline V gene (reference sequence). Trimming removed 8 bases from V and 8 bases from J, with 18 bases in between.

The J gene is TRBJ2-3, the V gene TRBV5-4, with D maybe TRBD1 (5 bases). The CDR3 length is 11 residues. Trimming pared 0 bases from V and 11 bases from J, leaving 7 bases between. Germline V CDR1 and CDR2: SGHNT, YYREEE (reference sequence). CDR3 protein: CASSLEGLQYF. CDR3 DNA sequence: TGTGCCAGCAGCTTGGAGGGGTTGCAGTATTTT. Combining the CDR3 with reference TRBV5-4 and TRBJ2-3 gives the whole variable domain ETGVTQSPTHLIKTRGQQVTLRCSSQSGHNTVSWYQQALGQGPQFIFQYYREEENGRGNFPPRFSGLQFPNYSSELNVNALELDDSALYLCASSLEGLQYFGPGTRLTVL.

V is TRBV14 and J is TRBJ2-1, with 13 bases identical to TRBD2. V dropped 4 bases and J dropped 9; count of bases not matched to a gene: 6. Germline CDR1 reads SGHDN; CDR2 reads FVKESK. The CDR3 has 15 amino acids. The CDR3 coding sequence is TGTGCCAGCAGCCTACGGACTAGCGGGAGTGGTGAGCAGTTCTTC. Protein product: CASSLRTSGSGEQFF. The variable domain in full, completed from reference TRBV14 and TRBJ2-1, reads EAGVTQFPSHSVIEKGQTVTLRCDPISGHDNLYWYRRVMGKEIKFLLHFVKESKQDESGMPNNRFLAERTGGTYSTLKVQPAELEDSGVYFCASSLRTSGSGEQFFGPGTRLTVL.

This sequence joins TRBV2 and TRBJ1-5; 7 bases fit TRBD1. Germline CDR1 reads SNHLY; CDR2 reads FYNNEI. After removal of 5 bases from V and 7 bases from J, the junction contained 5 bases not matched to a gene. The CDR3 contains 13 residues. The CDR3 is CASSLTGDQPQHF. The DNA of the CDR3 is TGTGCCAGCAGTTTAACAGGGGACCAGCCCCAGCATTTT. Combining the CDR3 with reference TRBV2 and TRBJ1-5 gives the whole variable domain EPEVTQTPSHQVTQMGQEVILRCVPISNHLYFYWYRQILGQKVEFLVSFYNNEISEKSEIFDDQFSVERPDGSNFTLKIRSTKLEDSAMYFCASSLTGDQPQHFGDGTRLSIL.

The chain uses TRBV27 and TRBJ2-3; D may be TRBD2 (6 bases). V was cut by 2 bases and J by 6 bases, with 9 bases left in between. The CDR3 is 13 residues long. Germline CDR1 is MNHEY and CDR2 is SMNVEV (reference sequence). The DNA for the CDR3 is TGTGCCAGCAGTTTAAGGGACTGGGATACGCAGTATTTT. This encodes CASSLRDWDTQYF.

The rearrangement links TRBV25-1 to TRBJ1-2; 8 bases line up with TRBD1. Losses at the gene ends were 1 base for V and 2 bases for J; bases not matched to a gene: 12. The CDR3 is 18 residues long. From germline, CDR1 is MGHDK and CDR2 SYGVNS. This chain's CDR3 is CASSEWRGQVYGNYGYTF. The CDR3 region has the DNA TGTGCCAGCAGTGAATGGAGGGGACAGGTCTACGGAAACTATGGCTACACCTTC.

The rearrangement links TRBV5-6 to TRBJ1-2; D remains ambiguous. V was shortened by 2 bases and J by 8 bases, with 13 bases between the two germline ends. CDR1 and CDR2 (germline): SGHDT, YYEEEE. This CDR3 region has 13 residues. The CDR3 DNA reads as TGTGCCAGCAGCTTTGGCGCACCTAGGGGCTACACCTTC. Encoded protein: CASSFGAPRGYTF.

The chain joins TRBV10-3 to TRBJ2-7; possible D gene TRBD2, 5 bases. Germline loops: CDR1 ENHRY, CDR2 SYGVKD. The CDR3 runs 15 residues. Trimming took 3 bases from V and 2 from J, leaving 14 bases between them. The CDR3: CAISDEGFLTYEQYF. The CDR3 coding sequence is TGTGCCATCAGTGATGAGGGTTTTTTGACCTACGAGCAGTACTTC.

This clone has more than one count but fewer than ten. The CDR3 DNA is TGTGCCAGCAGCTTAGACAGGAACACTGAAGCTTTCTTT. Encoded protein: CASSLDRNTEAFF. The V call is TRBV13, the J call TRBJ1-1; D is uncertain. The V and J ends lost 1 base and 1 base respectively, with 4 bases between them. Germline assignment: CDR1 PRHDT and CDR2 FYEKMQ (reference sequence). The CDR3 extends over 13 amino acids.

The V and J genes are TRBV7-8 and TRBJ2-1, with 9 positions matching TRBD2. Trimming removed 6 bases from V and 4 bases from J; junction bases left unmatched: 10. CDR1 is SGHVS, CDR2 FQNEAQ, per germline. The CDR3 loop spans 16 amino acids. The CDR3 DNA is TGTGCCAGCAGACCGCCTTCTAGCGGGGTTTACAATGAGCAGTTCTTC. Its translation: CASRPPSSGVYNEQFF.

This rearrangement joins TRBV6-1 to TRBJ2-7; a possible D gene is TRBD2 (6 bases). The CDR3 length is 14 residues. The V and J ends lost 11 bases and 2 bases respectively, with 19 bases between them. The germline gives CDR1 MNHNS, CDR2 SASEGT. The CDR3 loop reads CAGKGEAETYEQYF. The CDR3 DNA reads TGTGCCGGAAAAGGGGAGGCCGAGACCTACGAGCAGTACTTC.

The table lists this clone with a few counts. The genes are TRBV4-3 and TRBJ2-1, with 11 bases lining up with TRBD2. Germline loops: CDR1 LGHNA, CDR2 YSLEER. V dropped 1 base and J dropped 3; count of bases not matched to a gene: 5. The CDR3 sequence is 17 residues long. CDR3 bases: TGCGCCAGCAGCCAAGCCACGGGACTAGCGGACTACAATGAGCAGTTCTTC. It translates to CASSQATGLADYNEQFF.

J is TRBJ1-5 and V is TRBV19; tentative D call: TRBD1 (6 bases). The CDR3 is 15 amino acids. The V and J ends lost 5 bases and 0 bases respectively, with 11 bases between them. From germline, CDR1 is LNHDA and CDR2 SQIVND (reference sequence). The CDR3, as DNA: TGTGCCAGTAGTCAGGGGACCTATAGCAATCAGCCCCAGCATTTT. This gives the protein CASSQGTYSNQPQHF.

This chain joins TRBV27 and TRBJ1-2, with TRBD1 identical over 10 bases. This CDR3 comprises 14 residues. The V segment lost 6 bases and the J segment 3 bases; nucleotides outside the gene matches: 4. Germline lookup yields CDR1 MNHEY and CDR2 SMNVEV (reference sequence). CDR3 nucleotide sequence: TGTGCCAGCAGGGACGGACAGGGGGACTATGGCTACACCTTC. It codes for CASRDGQGDYGYTF.